Presented here are 13 T cell receptor beta chains from one specimen sequenced in a study of graft-versus-host responses after intestinal transplantation (dated by TCRdb to the early 2020s). Libraries were made using the immunoSEQ multiplex PCR assay. TCRdb retrieved this table from immuneACCESS and kept in-frame rearrangements only. Not all clones are present; in checked studies, unresolved V genes account for under half, and no reason is known for the remainder. For this sample there are approximately 130,000 clones; roughly 92% appear just once. Under 0.2% of the sample is taken by the ten largest. Their target antigens are unknown. Sample time point, as interpreted from the label and publication: cells obtained before transplantation from donor or recipient. The starting material was unstimulated CD4+ T cells sorted from spleen or lymph node cells, obtained before intestinal transplant. The source is a human donor who received an intestinal transplant.

The chain recombines TRBV9 with TRBJ2-7; D call uncertain. Germline CDR1 and CDR2: SGDLS and YYNGEE. Trimming pared 0 bases from V and 5 bases from J, leaving 9 bases between. The CDR3 consists of 13 residues. The CDR3 is CASSVGDWDEQYF. The CDR3 coding sequence is TGTGCCAGCAGCGTAGGGGATTGGGACGAGCAGTACTTC.

The gene calls are TRBV27 and TRBJ1-1; D call uncertain. Trimming removed 2 bases from V and 5 bases from J, with 12 bases in between. Germline V gives CDR1 MNHEY, CDR2 SMNVEV (reference sequence). CDR3 length equals 14 residues. In DNA form, the CDR3 reads TGTGCCAGCAGTTTACGCCCACGGGGTACTGAAGCTTTCTTT. It translates to CASSLRPRGTEAFF.

The rearrangement uses TRBV2 and TRBJ1-2; D is unclear. The CDR3 covers 16 residues. V lost 4 bases to trimming and J lost 0 bases, with 15 bases between them. Germline V lookup: CDR1 SNHLY, CDR2 FYNNEI. The CDR3 sequence is CASSGQNVPTNYGYTF. The CDR3 nucleotides are TGTGCCAGCAGTGGGCAGAATGTTCCTACTAACTATGGCTACACCTTC.

The chain carries TRBV5-1 and TRBJ2-3; D might be TRBD2 (5 bases). The CDR3 contains 14 residues. V gave up 4 bases and J gave up 5 bases, with 14 bases separating them. Per germline, CDR1 SGHRS and CDR2 YFSETQ. CDR3 sequence: CASSPGSAGDTQYF. The CDR3 bases are TGCGCCAGCAGCCCCGGTTCGGCGGGAGATACGCAGTATTTT.

The chain is built from TRBV7-3 and TRBJ2-5, with D possibly matching TRBD1 (6 bases). The CDR3 covers 15 residues. Germline values: CDR1 SGHTA, CDR2 FQGTGA. V lost 5 bases and J 4 bases, leaving 17 bases between the germline ends. The CDR3 loop is CASSPQSGAGETQYF. CDR3 nucleotides: TGTGCCAGCAGCCCACAATCAGGGGCCGGAGAGACCCAGTACTTC.

The chain recombines TRBV28 with TRBJ1-2, with 8 bases lining up with TRBD1. V lost 7 bases, J lost 5 bases, and 6 bases stayed unmatched. In germline, CDR1 is MDHEN, CDR2 SYDVKM. The CDR3 loop spans 13 amino acids. The CDR3 region is CASNRGQAYGYTF. The CDR3 DNA follows: TGTGCCAGCAATAGGGGACAGGCATATGGCTACACCTTC.

The chain joins TRBV5-1 to TRBJ1-3; 7 nucleotides agree with TRBD1. The CDR3 length is 15 residues. V dropped 4 bases and J dropped 2; count of bases not matched to a gene: 6. Germline V CDR1 and CDR2: SGHRS, YFSETQ. The CDR3 nucleotides are TGCGCCAGCAGCGCGGAGGGGGCCGCTGGAAACACCATATATTTT. Its protein is CASSAEGAAGNTIYF.

The chain is built from TRBV11-2 and TRBJ1-2; D unresolved. CDR1 SGHAT and CDR2 FQNNGV come from the germline V gene. The CDR3 runs to 14 residues. Deletions cut 3 bases from V and 8 bases from J, with 16 bases between. The CDR3 reads CASSLLFGVGGYTF. Written as DNA, the CDR3 is TGTGCCAGCAGCTTGCTGTTTGGGGTGGGAGGCTACACCTTC.

V gene TRBV30 combines with J gene TRBJ1-1, with D hard to call. Trimming left V 3 bases short and J 14 bases short, with 10 bases between. CDR3 length equals 9 residues. CDR1 is GTSNPN and CDR2 is SVGIG in the germline V gene (reference sequence). The CDR3 protein is CAWSPRWFF. The CDR3 nucleotides are TGTGCCTGGAGCCCCCGGTGGTTCTTT.

V is TRBV30 and J is TRBJ2-6, with a possible D match to TRBD1 (6 bases). Per the germline V gene, CDR1 is GTSNPN and CDR2 is SVGIG (reference sequence). The V gene lost 2 bases and the J gene lost 2 bases, with 10 bases spanning the gap. The CDR3 is 15 amino acids. The CDR3 here is CAWSRGTPGANVLTF. The CDR3 nucleotides read TGTGCCTGGAGTAGGGGGACACCTGGGGCCAACGTCCTGACTTTC.

This chain connects TRBV18 to TRBJ1-2; 8 positions match TRBD1. J was trimmed by 4 bases and V by 5 bases; bases with no gene match: 6. Germline CDR1 is KGHSH and CDR2 is LQKENI. The CDR3 is 14 amino acids. The CDR3 spells CASSTGQGAYGYTF. The CDR3 DNA sequence: TGTGCCAGCTCAACCGGACAGGGAGCCTATGGCTACACCTTC.

This clone was found once. V is TRBV5-1 and J is TRBJ1-4, with D perhaps TRBD1 (5 bases). This CDR3 is 15 amino acids long. Between the trimmed V and J ends, which lost 4 bases and 2 bases, there was a span of 12 bases. Germline V gene lookup returns CDR1 SGHRS and CDR2 YFSETQ. CDR3 residues: CASSEGPKTNEKLFF. CDR3 DNA: TGCGCCAGCAGCGAGGGACCGAAGACTAATGAAAAACTGTTTTTT.

The rearrangement uses TRBV19 and TRBJ2-5; the D is unclear. Trimming left V 6 bases short and J 5 bases short, with 4 bases between. Germline CDR1 and CDR2: LNHDA and SQIVND (reference sequence). The CDR3 runs 10 residues. Here the CDR3 DNA reads TGTGCCAGTAGAGGGGAGACCCAGTACTTC. Translating gives CASRGETQYF.